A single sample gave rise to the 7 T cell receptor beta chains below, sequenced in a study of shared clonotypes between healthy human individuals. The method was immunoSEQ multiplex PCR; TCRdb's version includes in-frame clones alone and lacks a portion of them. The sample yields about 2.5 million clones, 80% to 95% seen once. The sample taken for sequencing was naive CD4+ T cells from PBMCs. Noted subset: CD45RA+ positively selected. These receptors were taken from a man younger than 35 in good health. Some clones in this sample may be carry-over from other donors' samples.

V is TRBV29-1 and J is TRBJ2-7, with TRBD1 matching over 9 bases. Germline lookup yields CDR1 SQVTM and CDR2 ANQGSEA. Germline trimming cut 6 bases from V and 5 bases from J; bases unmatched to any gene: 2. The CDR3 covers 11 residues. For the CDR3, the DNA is TGCAGCGTGGGGACAGGGCACGAGCAGTACTTC. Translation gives CSVGTGHEQYF.

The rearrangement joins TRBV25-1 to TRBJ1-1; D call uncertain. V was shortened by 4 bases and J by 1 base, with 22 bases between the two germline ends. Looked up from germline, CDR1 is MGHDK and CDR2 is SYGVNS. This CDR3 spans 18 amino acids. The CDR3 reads CASSAKIRARSGNTEAFF. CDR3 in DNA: TGTGCCAGCAGTGCAAAAATAAGGGCGAGAAGTGGGAACACTGAAGCTTTCTTT.

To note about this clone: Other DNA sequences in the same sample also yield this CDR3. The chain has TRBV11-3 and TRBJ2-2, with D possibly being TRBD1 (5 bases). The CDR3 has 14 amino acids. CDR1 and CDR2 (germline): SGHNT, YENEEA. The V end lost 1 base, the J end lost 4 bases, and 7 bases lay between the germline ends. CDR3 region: CASSLGQGTGELFF. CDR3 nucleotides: TGTGCCAGCAGCTTAGGTCAGGGCACCGGGGAGCTGTTTTTT.

CDR3 DNA: TGTGCCAGCAGTCACCGCTTGGGGACCCCGGGAGGCGAGCAGTACTTC. This translates into CASSHRLGTPGGEQYF. This sequence joins TRBV27 and TRBJ2-7; 7 bases match TRBD2. Germline lookup yields CDR1 MNHEY and CDR2 SMNVEV (reference sequence). Trimming at V came to 5 bases and at J to 6 bases, leaving 16 bases not matched to a gene. CDR3 length: 16 residues.

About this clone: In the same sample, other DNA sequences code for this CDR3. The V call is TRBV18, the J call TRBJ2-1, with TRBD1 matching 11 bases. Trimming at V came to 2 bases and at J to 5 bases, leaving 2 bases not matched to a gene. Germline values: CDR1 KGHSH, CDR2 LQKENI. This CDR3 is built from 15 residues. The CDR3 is CASSPGQGANNEQFF. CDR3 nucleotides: TGTGCCAGCTCACCAGGACAGGGGGCTAACAATGAGCAGTTCTTC. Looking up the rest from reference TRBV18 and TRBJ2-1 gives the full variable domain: NAGVMQNPRHLVRRRGQEARLRCSPMKGHSHVYWYRQLPEEGLKFMVYLQKENIIDESGMPKERFSAEFPKEGPSILRIQQVVRGDSAAYFCASSPGQGANNEQFFGPGTRLTVL.

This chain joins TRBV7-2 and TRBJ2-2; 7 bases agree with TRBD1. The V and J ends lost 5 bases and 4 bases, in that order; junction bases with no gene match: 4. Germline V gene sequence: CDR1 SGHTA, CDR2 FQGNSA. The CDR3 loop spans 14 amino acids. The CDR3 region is CASSPGQFTGELFF. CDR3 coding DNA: TGTGCCAGCAGCCCGGGACAGTTCACCGGGGAGCTGTTTTTT.

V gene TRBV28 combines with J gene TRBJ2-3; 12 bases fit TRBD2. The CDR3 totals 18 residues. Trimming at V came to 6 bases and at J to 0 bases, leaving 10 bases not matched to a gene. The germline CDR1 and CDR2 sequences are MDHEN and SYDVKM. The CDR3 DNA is TGTGCCAGCAGCCCCGCGGGGACTAGCGGGCCTAGCACAGATACGCAGTATTTT. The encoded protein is CASSPAGTSGPSTDTQYF. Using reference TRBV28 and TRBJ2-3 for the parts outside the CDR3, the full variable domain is DVKVTQSSRYLVKRTGEKVFLECVQDMDHENMFWYRQDPGLGLRLIYFSYDVKMKEKGDIPEGYSVSREKKERFSLILESASTNQTSMYLCASSPAGTSGPSTDTQYFGPGTRLTVL.